A selection of T cell receptor beta chains follows, all from one sample in a study of T cell changes during pregnancy in multiple sclerosis. Profiling relied on immunoSEQ multiplex PCR, and the TCRdb table lists in-frame clones only, not all of them. The table records about 85,000 clones, 91% of them present only once. Sequenced here: peripheral blood, sampled in the first trimester of pregnancy. These receptors originate from a female donor with multiple sclerosis, enrolled in a pregnancy study. Each CDR3 is given with its conserved first and last residue. The D gene is left open where the match is weak. A clone size is listed for some rows: how often the clone was seen (once, few, many), or a class if it is expanded.

j_gene | abundance | d_gene | v_gene | CDR3nt | CDR3aa
TRBJ1-1 | - | - | TRBV5-1 | TGCGCCAGCAGCTTGGCGGTGAACACTGAAGCTTTCTTT | CASSLAVNTEAFF
TRBJ2-2 | - | - | TRBV10-3 | TGTGCCATCAGTGGTCGTCTAGCGAACACCGGGGAGCTGTTTTTT | CAISGRLANTGELFF
TRBJ2-1 | once | - | TRBV11-2 | TGTGCCAGCAGCTCAACTAGAGGCCTTAGCAATGAGCAGTTCTTC | CASSSTRGLSNEQFF
TRBJ1-2 | - | - | TRBV5-1 | TGCGCCAGCAGCTTGAATGGGGGCGCGTTCTATGGCTACACCTTC | CASSLNGGAFYGYTF
TRBJ1-1 | - | - | TRBV19 | TGTGCCAGTCGAGATTGGGGAAAGGGGGACACTGAAGCTTTCTTT | CASRDWGKGDTEAFF
TRBJ2-7 | - | TRBD2 | TRBV5-4 | TGTGCCAGCAGCTCTGGGGGCGGGGGGCCTTCCTACGAGCAGTACTTC | CASSSGGGGPSYEQYF
TRBJ2-1 | - | TRBD2 | TRBV25-1 | TGTGCCAGCAGTGTAAGCGGGAGTTTTGGCAATGAGCAGTTCTTC | CASSVSGSFGNEQFF
TRBJ2-7 | - | TRBD1 | TRBV5-1 | TGCGCCAGCAGCTTGCAAACAGGGGACTACGAGCAGTACTTC | CASSLQTGDYEQYF
TRBJ2-1 | - | TRBD2 | TRBV5-1 | TGCGCCAGCAGCCCCTTAGCGGGAGGGGAGCAGTTCTTC | CASSPLAGGEQFF
TRBJ2-3 | once | TRBD2 | TRBV5-1 | TGCGCCAGCAGCTTGTTTTTGGCGGGTAGCGGGGCCACAGATACGCAGTATTTT | CASSLFLAGSGATDTQYF
TRBJ2-3 | - | TRBD2 | TRBV14 | TGTGCCAGCAGCCAACTAGCGGGAGTTTTAGATACGCAGTATTTT | CASSQLAGVLDTQYF
TRBJ2-6 | - | - | TRBV7-2 | TGTGCCAGCAGCTCGGGACAACCCGGGGCCAACGTCCTGACTTTC | CASSSGQPGANVLTF
TRBJ2-7 | - | TRBD1 | TRBV27 | TGTGCCAGCAGTCCTCAACCCCCGACAGGGGAAGCCTACGAGCAGTACTTC | CASSPQPPTGEAYEQYF
TRBJ1-5 | - | - | TRBV6-5 | TGTGCCAGCAGAAAAGGGTCGGGAAATCAGCCCCAGCATTTT | CASRKGSGNQPQHF
TRBJ2-1 | - | TRBD2 | TRBV4-2 | TGTGCCAGCAGCCAAGATGGGACTAGTGTGCACAATGAGCAGTTCTTC | CASSQDGTSVHNEQFF
TRBJ1-1 | once | TRBD1 | TRBV28 | TGTGCCAGCAGGGGGAAACAGGGGGGGGTTCCTTCTGAAGCTTTCTTT | CASRGKQGGVPSEAFF
TRBJ1-5 | - | - | TRBV7-9 | TGTGCCAGCAGCAACGACGGGAAAAATCAGCCCCAGCATTTT | CASSNDGKNQPQHF
TRBJ1-3 | - | TRBD1 | TRBV19 | TGTGCCAGTAGTATTTCCTGGGACAGGACCTTCTCTGGAAACACCATATATTTT | CASSISWDRTFSGNTIYF
TRBJ1-4 | - | - | TRBV6-5 | TGTGCCAGCAGTTACTCGGGGGCTTCTAATGAAAAACTGTTTTTT | CASSYSGASNEKLFF
TRBJ2-7 | - | - | TRBV10-2 | TGCGCCAGCAGTAACCCTAGCGCCGAGCAGTACTTC | CASSNPSAEQYF
TRBJ2-7 | - | TRBD2 | TRBV6-1 | TGTGCCAGCTTTAAGGGACTAGCGGGAGGGCGCGAGCAGTACTTC | CASFKGLAGGREQYF
TRBJ2-3 | - | - | TRBV7-8 | TGTGCCAGCAGCTTACGAGGCGGGGCCCTCCGGGTAGATACGCAGTATTTT | CASSLRGGALRVDTQYF
TRBJ2-3 | - | TRBD1 | TRBV6-6 | TGTGCCAGCAGCCCCGGACAGGGATTAACAGATACGCAGTATTTT | CASSPGQGLTDTQYF